The sequence of this T cell receptor beta chain was determined in a study of CD8+ T cells in alopecia areata. Overall study context: Each of the treated patients was given oral tofacitinib, 5 to 10 mg twice daily, for moderate-to-severe alopecia areata.

CDR1 SGHVS and CDR2 FQNEAQ come from the germline V gene. Losses at the gene ends were 2 bases for V and 13 bases for J; bases not matched to a gene: 18. This CDR3 region has 18 residues. Once RNA had been extracted, it was reverse transcribed into cDNA to act as the sequencing template. Profiling relied on immunoSEQ multiplex PCR, and the TCRdb table lists in-frame clones only, not all of them. Of hundreds of thousands of clones in the sample, 50% to 60% were seen once. Points on this clone: Its cognate antigen is unknown.

Study conclusions and caveats: Lesional tissue from the scalp (especially in alopecia totalis/universalis) showed higher clonality than normal scalp.

The J gene is TRBJ1-6, the V gene TRBV7-8; 9 bases line up with TRBD1. The source material was CD4+ T cells sorted from blood, sampled at week 0. The receptor's source is a human donor with alopecia areata. The CDR3 DNA sequence: TGTGCCAGCAGCTTATCTCAAGGGACAGGGTATATAGTGGATCCCCTCCACTTT. This sequence encodes CASSLSQGTGYIVDPLHF.